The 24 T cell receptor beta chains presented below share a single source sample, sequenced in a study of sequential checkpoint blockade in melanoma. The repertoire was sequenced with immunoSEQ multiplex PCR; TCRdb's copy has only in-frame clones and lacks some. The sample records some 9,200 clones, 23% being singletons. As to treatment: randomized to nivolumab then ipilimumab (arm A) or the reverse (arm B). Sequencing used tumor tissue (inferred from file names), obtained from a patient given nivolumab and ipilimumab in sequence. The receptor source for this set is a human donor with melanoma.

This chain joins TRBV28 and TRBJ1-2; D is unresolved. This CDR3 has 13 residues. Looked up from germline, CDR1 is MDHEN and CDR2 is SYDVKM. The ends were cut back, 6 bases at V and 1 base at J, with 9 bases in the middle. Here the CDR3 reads CASRFGVNYGYTF. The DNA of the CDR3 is TGTGCCAGCAGGTTCGGGGTTAACTATGGCTACACCTTC.

This CDR3 is CASSQDPGRTPDTQYF. CDR3 DNA: TGTGCCAGCAGCCAAGATCCGGGACGAACCCCAGATACGCAGTATTTT. The genes are TRBV14 and TRBJ2-3; D may match TRBD1 or TRBD2 (5 bases each). Trimming removed 0 bases from V and 4 bases from J, with 14 bases in between. Germline-derived CDR1 and CDR2 are SGHDN and FVKESK. The CDR3 loop spans 16 amino acids. Full variable domain (outside the CDR3, taken from reference TRBV14 and TRBJ2-3): EAGVTQFPSHSVIEKGQTVTLRCDPISGHDNLYWYRRVMGKEIKFLLHFVKESKQDESGMPNNRFLAERTGGTYSTLKVQPAELEDSGVYFCASSQDPGRTPDTQYFGPGTRLTVL.

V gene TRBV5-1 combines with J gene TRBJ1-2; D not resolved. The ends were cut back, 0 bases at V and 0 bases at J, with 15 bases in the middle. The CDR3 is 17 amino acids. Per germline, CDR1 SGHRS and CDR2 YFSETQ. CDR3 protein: CASSLGLDPTTNYGYTF. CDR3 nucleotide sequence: TGCGCCAGCAGCTTGGGACTGGACCCTACTACTAACTATGGCTACACCTTC.

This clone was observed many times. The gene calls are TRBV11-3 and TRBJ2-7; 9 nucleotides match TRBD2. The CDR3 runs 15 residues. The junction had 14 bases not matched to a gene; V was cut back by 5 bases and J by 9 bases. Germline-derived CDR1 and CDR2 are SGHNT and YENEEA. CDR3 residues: CASSMSGGPERGQYF. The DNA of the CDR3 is TGTGCCAGCAGCATGAGCGGGGGGCCTGAACGAGGGCAGTACTTC.

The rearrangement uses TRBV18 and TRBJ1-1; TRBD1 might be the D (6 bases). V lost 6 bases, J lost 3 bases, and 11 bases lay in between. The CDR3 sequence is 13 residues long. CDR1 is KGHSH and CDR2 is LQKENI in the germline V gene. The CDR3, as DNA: TGTGCCAGCTCTCTTGGGGGCGACACTGAAGCTTTCTTT. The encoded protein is CASSLGGDTEAFF.

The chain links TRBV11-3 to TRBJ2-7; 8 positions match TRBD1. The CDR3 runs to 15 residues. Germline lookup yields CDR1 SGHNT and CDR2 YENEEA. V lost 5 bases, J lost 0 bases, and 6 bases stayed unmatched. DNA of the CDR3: TGTGCCAGCAGCGCACAGGGGGACAACTCCTACGAGCAGTACTTC. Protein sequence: CASSAQGDNSYEQYF. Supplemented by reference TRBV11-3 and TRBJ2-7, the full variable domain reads EAGVVQSPRYKIIEKKQPVAFWCNPISGHNTLYWYLQNLGQGPELLIRYENEEAVDDSQLPKDRFSAERLKGVDSTLKIQPAELGDSAVYLCASSAQGDNSYEQYFGPGTRLTVT.

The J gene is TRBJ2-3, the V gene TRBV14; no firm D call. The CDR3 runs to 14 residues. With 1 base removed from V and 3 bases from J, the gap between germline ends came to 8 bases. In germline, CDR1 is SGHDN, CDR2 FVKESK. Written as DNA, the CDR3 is TGTGCCAGCAGCCAAGCGCAAGAAACAGATACGCAGTATTTT. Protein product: CASSQAQETDTQYF.

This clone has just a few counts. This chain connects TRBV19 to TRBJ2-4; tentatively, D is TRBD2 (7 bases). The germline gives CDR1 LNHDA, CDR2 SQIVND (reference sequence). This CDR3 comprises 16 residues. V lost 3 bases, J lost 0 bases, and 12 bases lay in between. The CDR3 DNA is TGTGCCAGTAGTATGAAGGGGGGGCTAGCCAAAAACATTCAGTACTTC. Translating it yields CASSMKGGLAKNIQYF.

The CDR3 region is CASSLGGEGYEQYF. The DNA of the CDR3 is TGTGCCAGCAGCTTAGGCGGGGAGGGCTACGAGCAGTACTTC. The J gene is TRBJ2-7, the V gene TRBV11-3, with 7 positions matching TRBD2. The CDR3 covers 14 residues. Germline V gene sequence: CDR1 SGHNT, CDR2 YENEEA. Unmatched junction bases numbered 3, after V lost 1 base and J lost 3 bases.

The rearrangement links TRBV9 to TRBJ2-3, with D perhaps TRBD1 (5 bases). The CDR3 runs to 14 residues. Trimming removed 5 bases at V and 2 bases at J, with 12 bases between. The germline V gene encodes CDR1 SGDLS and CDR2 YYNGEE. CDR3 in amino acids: CASSEGANTDTQYF. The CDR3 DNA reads TGTGCCAGCAGTGAAGGGGCTAACACAGATACGCAGTATTTT.

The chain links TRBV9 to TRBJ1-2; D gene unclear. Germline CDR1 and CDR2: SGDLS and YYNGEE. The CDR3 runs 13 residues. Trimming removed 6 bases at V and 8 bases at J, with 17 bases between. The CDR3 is CASTTGWDSGYTF. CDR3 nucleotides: TGTGCCAGCACCACCGGGTGGGATTCGGGCTACACCTTC.

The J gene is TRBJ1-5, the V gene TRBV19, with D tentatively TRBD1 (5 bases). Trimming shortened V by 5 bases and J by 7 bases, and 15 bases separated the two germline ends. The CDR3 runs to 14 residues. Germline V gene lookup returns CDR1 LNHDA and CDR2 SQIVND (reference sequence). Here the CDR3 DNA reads TGTGCCAGTAGTCAATCAGGGTCCAGACAGCCCCAGCATTTT. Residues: CASSQSGSRQPQHF.

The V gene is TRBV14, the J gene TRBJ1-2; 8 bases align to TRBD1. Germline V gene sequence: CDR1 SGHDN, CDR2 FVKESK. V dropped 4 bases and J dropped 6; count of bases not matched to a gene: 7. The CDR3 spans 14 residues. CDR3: CASSPSTGVHGYTF. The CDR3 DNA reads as TGTGCCAGCAGCCCGTCGACAGGGGTTCATGGCTACACCTTC.

CDR3 coding DNA: TGCGCCAGCAGCCCCGGGACAGGGAGAGAGACCCAGTACTTC. Protein product: CASSPGTGRETQYF. The V gene is TRBV5-1, the J gene TRBJ2-5, with 9 positions matching TRBD1. Looked up from germline, CDR1 is SGHRS and CDR2 is YFSETQ. V lost 4 bases, J lost 4 bases, and 5 bases stayed unmatched. The CDR3 is made up of 14 amino acids.

This chain's CDR3 is CASSTSGGRETQYF. CDR3 nucleotide sequence: TGTGCCAGCTCTACCTCGGGGGGGCGAGAGACCCAGTACTTC. The rearrangement joins TRBV18 to TRBJ2-5, with 8 bases matching TRBD2. The ends lost 6 bases at V and 4 bases at J; junction bases unmatched: 7. The CDR3 length is 14 residues. CDR1 is KGHSH, CDR2 LQKENI, per germline.

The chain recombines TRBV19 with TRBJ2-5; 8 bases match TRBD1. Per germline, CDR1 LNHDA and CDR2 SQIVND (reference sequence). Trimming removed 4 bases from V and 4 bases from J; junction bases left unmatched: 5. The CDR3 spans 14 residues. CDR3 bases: TGTGCCAGTAGTAGGGCAGGGGGCAGAGAGACCCAGTACTTC. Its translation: CASSRAGGRETQYF.

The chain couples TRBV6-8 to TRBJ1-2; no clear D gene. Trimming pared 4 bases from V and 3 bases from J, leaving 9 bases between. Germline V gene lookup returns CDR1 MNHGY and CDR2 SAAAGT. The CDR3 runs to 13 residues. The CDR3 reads CASSWEFYYGYTF. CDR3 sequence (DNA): TGTGCCAGCAGTTGGGAGTTTTACTATGGCTACACCTTC.

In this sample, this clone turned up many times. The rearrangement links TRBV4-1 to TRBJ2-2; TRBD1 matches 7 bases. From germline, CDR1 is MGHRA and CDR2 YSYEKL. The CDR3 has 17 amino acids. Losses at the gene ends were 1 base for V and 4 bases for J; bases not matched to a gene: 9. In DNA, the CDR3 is TGCGCCAGCAGCCAAGCCTTCCTACAGGGGAGCACCGGGGAGCTGTTTTTT. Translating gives CASSQAFLQGSTGELFF.

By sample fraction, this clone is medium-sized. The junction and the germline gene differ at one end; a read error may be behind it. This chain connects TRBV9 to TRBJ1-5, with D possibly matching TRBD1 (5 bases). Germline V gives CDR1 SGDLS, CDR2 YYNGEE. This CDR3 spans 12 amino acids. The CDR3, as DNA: TGTGCCAGGGGCCCAGAGGTACAGGTCTTTATTTTT. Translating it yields CARGPEVQVFIF.

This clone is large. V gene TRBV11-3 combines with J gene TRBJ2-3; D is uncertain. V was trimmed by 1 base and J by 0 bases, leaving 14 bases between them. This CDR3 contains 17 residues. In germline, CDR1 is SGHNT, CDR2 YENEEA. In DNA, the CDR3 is TGTGCCAGCAGCTTAGTAGGGCTAGGTCGGAGCACAGATACGCAGTATTTT. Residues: CASSLVGLGRSTDTQYF.

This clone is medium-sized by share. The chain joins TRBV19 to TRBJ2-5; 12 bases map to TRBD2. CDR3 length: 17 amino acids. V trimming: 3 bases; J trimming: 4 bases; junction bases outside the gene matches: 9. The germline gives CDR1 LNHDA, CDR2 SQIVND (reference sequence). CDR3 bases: TGTGCCAGTAGTATTTCCCCCGGACTAGCGGGAAGAGAGACCCAGTACTTC. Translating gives CASSISPGLAGRETQYF.

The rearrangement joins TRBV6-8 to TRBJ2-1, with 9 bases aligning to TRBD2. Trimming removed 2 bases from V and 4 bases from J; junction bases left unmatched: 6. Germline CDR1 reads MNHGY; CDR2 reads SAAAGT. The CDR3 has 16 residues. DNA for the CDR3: TGTGCCAGCAGTTACACTTTTAGCGGGGGTTACAATGAGCAGTTCTTC. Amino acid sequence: CASSYTFSGGYNEQFF.

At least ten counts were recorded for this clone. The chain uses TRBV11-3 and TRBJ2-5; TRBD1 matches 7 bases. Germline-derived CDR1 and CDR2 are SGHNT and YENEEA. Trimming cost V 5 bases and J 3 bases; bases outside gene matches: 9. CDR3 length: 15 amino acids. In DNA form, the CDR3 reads TGTGCCAGCAGCGTACAGGGGTGGGGTAAAGAGACCCAGTACTTC. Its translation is CASSVQGWGKETQYF.

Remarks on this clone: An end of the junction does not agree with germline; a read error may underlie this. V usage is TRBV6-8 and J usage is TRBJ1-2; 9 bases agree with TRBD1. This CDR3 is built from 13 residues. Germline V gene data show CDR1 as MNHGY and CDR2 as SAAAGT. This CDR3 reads CAISVTGGQGYTF. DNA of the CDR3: TGTGCCATCAGTGTTACAGGGGGCCAAGGCTACACCTTC.